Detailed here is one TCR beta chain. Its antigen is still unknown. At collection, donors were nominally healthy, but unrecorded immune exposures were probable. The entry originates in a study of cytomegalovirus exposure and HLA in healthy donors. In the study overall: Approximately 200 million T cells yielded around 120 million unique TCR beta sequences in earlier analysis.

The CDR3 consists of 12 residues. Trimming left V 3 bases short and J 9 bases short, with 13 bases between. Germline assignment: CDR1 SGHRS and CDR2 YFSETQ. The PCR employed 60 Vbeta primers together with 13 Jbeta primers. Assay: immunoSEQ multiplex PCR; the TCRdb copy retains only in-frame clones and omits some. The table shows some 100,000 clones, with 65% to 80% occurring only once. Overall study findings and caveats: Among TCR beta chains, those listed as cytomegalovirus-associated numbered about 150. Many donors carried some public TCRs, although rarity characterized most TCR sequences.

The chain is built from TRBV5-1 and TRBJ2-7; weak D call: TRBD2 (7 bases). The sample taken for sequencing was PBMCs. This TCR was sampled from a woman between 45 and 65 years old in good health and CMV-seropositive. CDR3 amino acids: CASSSGGGGQYF. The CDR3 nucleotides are TGCGCCAGCAGCTCCGGGGGAGGGGGGCAGTACTTC. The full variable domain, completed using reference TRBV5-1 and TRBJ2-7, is KAGVTQTPRYLIKTRGQQVTLSCSPISGHRSVSWYQQTPGQGLQFLFEYFSETQRNKGNFPGRFSGRQFSNSRSEMNVSTLELGDSALYLCASSSGGGGQYFGPGTRLTVT.